A single TCR beta chain is shown here with its context. Its antigen remains unidentified. These data originate in a study of OX40 agonist ivuxolimab in advanced cancers. In the study overall: Patients enrolled in dose escalation were diagnosed with hepatocellular carcinoma, melanoma, renal cell or head and neck cancer. Study results and limitations: In the 0.1-3.0 mg/kg groups, partial responders showed among the lowest expansion. The expanded peripheral T cells' antigen specificity was not determined.

The protocol was immunoSEQ multiplex PCR, while the TCRdb copy is restricted to in-frame clones and leaves out a portion. The data hold tens of thousands of clones, with around 86% observed a single time. This sequence was found in an adult with an advanced solid tumor such as melanoma, head and neck, liver or kidney cancer. This material consisted of CD4+ or CD8+ T cells sorted from blood, taken in a trial of the OX40 agonist ivuxolimab.

CDR3 coding DNA: TGTGCCAGCAGGGGGACCTTCTATGGCTACACCTTC. Translating it yields CASRGTFYGYTF. The chain combines TRBV7-9 with TRBJ1-2; a possible D gene is TRBD1 (5 bases). The germline V gene has CDR1 SEHNR and CDR2 FQNEAQ (reference sequence). V lost 6 bases and J 4 bases, leaving 9 bases between the germline ends. The CDR3 runs to 12 residues.